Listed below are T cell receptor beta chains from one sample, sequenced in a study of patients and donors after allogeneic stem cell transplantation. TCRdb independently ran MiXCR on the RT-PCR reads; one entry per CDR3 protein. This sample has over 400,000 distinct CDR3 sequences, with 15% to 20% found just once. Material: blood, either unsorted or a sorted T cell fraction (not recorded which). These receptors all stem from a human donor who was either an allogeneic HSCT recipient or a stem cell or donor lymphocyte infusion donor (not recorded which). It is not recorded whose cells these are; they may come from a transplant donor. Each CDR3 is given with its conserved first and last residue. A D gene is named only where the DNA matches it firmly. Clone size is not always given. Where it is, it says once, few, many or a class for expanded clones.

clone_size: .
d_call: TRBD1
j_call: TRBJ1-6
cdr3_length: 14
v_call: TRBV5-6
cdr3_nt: TGTGCCAGCAGCCCGGGACAGGTCCATTCACCCCTCCACTTT
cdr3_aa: CASSPGQVHSPLHF

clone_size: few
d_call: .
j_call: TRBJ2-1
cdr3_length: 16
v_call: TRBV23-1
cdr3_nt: TGCGCCAGCACCACGCGCTGGGGGGAGAAGTTAAATGAGCAGTTCTTC
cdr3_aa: CASTTRWGEKLNEQFF

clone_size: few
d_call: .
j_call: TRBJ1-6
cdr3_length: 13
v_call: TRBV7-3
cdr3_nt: TGTGCCAGCAGCATCCGGCCAAATTCACCCCTCCACTTT
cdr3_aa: CASSIRPNSPLHF

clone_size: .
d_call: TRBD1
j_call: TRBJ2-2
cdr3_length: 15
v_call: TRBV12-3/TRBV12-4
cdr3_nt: TGTGCCAGCAGTCCGACAGGGTCTGACACCGGGGAGCTGTTTTTT
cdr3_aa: CASSPTGSDTGELFF

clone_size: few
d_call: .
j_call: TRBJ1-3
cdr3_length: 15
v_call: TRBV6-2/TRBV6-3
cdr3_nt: TGTGCCAGCAGTCAACCCGGGACACAAGGAAACACCATATATTTT
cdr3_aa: CASSQPGTQGNTIYF

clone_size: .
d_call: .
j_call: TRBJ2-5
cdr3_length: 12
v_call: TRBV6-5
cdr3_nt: TGTGCCAGTGGGGACACCCAGAGGGCCCAGTACTTC
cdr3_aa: CASGDTQRAQYF

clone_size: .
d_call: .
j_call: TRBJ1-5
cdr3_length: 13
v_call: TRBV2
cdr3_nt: TGTGCCAGCAGTCGGGACGGTGATCAGCCCCAGCATTTT
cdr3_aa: CASSRDGDQPQHF

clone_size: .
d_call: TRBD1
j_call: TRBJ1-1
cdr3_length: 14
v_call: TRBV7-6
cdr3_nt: TGTGCCAGCAGCACCTTAACAGGGGGCACTGAAGCTTTCTTT
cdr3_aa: CASSTLTGGTEAFF

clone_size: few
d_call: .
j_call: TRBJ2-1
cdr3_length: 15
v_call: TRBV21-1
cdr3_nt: TGTGCCAGCACCACCGGGACTAGCTTTTACAATGAGCAGTTCTTC
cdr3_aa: CASTTGTSFYNEQFF

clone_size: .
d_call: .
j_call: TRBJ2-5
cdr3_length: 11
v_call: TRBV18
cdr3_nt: TGTGCCAGCTCACCTCAGGGACCTCCCTACTTC
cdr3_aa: CASSPQGPPYF

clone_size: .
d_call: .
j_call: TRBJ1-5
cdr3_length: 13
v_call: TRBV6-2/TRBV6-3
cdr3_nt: TGTGCCAGCAGTCGGACCCGTGGACAGCCCCAGCATTTT
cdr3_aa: CASSRTRGQPQHF

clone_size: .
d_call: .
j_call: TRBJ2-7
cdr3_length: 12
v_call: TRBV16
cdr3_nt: TGTGCCAGCAGCCAATTTGGGGGCGAGCAGTACTTC
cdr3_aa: CASSQFGGEQYF

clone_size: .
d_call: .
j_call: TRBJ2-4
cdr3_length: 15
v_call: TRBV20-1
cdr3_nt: TGCAGTGCTAGAGATTGGTCTAGCGCGAAAAACATTCAGTACTTC
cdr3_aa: CSARDWSSAKNIQYF

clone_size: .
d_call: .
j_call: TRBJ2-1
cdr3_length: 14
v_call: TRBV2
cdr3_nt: TGTGCCAGCAGTGCGGACTACTCCTACAATGAGCAGTTCTTC
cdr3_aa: CASSADYSYNEQFF

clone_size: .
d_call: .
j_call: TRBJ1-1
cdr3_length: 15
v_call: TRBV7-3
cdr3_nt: TGTGCCAGCAGCTTAATTCGGGGGATGAACACTGAAGCTTTCTTT
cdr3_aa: CASSLIRGMNTEAFF

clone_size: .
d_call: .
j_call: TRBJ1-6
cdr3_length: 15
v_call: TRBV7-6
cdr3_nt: TGTGCCAGCAGCCAAGGCGGGACGGCGCGATCACCCCTCCACTTT
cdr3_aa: CASSQGGTARSPLHF

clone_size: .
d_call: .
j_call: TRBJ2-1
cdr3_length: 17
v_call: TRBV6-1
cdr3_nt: TGTGCCAGCAGTAGGGGTGACTCCCTGAGCTCCTACAATGAGCAGTTCTTC
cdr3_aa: CASSRGDSLSSYNEQFF